The clone carrying this TCR beta chain was observed many times. No antigen is known for it. TCRdb re-derived calls from the RT-PCR reads in MiXCR, one entry per CDR3 protein. The sample holds hundreds of thousands of distinct CDR3 sequences, 13% to 15% seen once. The sample is drawn from a study of response to subunit inactivated influenza vaccine. Overall study results and limits: T cells newly recruited by each seasonal influenza vaccination are few, the authors suggested.

The germline V gene encodes CDR1 MNHEY and CDR2 SMNVEV (reference sequence). The CDR3 totals 14 residues. V was pared by 1 base and J by 0 bases, with 7 bases between. The origin of this receptor is a man between 50 and 59 years old who received an inactivated influenza vaccine. The material was PBMCs from blood, obtained around 15 days before vaccination. The chain has TRBV27 and TRBJ2-7; no definite D call. DNA of the CDR3: TGTGCCAGCAGTTTATATAGAAACTCCTACGAGCAGTACTTC. Protein: CASSLYRNSYEQYF.